In this sample, the clone carrying this T cell receptor (beta chain) turned up many times. What it binds is unknown. V was shortened by 3 bases and J by 0 bases, with 10 bases between the two germline ends. This CDR3 is built from 15 residues. The germline CDR1 and CDR2 sequences are SGHVS and FQNEAQ. The entry originates in a study of response to subunit inactivated influenza vaccine. Study conclusions and caveats: Authors proposed each seasonal influenza vaccination draws in few new T cells.

From the RT-PCR reads, TCRdb called clonotypes with MiXCR, one entry per CDR3 protein. There are about 520,000 distinct CDR3 sequences in the sample; approximately 7.2% occur only once, and 13% lies in the top ten. The sample consisted of PBMCs from blood, taken around 25 months after vaccination. The chain combines TRBV7-8 with TRBJ2-3; D is uncertain. The receptor was derived from a man in his fifties or sixties who received an inactivated influenza vaccine. This CDR3 reads CASSFEPSSTDTQYF. CDR3 sequence (DNA): TGTGCCAGCAGCTTCGAACCGAGCAGCACAGATACGCAGTATTTT.